This is a list of T cell receptor beta chains from one sample in a study of cytomegalovirus exposure and HLA in healthy donors. Clones were sequenced by immunoSEQ multiplex PCR, and TCRdb holds only the in-frame ones, with some missing. The repertoire includes approximately 56,000 clones, 90% to 95% of them detected once, and about 1% sits in the top ten. The sample taken for sequencing was PBMCs. Every receptor here comes from a man in his late teens or twenties in good health and CMV-seronegative. The conserved cysteine and the conserved F or W are not part of the CDR3 here.

J gene: TRBJ1-4
V gene: TRBV14
CDR3 protein: ASSQVTGAEKLF

J gene: TRBJ2-7
V gene: TRBV6-6
CDR3 protein: ASSRGQADSYEQY

J gene: TRBJ2-1
V gene: TRBV2
CDR3 protein: ASRLNFVSPHEQF

J gene: TRBJ1-4
V gene: TRBV5-1
CDR3 protein: ASGTTGGSTNEKLF

J gene: TRBJ2-7
V gene: TRBV7-2
CDR3 protein: ASSPSGGTYEQY

J gene: TRBJ2-4
V gene: TRBV11-1
CDR3 protein: ASSLSQGRGYIQY

J gene: TRBJ2-1
V gene: TRBV28
CDR3 protein: ASSLWDGTSGPDEQF

J gene: TRBJ2-3
V gene: TRBV9
CDR3 protein: ASSVVGSTDTQY

J gene: TRBJ2-1
V gene: TRBV9
CDR3 protein: ASSVLGAEQF

J gene: TRBJ2-2
V gene: TRBV11-2
CDR3 protein: ASSRSGQTNTGELF

J gene: TRBJ2-7
V gene: TRBV28
CDR3 protein: ASSRPTGIVYEQY

J gene: TRBJ2-7
V gene: TRBV28
CDR3 protein: ASSRGDRDSPEQY

J gene: TRBJ2-1
V gene: TRBV5-1
CDR3 protein: ASTDGESSYNEQF

J gene: TRBJ1-3
V gene: TRBV14
CDR3 protein: ASSQGGGARSGNTIY

J gene: TRBJ1-2
V gene: TRBV6-5
CDR3 protein: ASSYFITGANYGYT

J gene: TRBJ2-7
V gene: TRBV5-1
CDR3 protein: ASNLGGGSYEQY

J gene: TRBJ2-1
V gene: TRBV6-1
CDR3 protein: ASSAIPPGSGAADNEQF

J gene: TRBJ2-2
V gene: TRBV13
CDR3 protein: ASRPIRAGGTGELF

J gene: TRBJ2-1
V gene: TRBV6-5
CDR3 protein: ASSRGNEQF

J gene: TRBJ2-1
V gene: TRBV9
CDR3 protein: ASSVKAGAEQF

J gene: TRBJ1-5
V gene: TRBV28
CDR3 protein: ASTDRGKQPQH

J gene: TRBJ2-4
V gene: TRBV28
CDR3 protein: ASRTTGDSPRQY

J gene: TRBJ2-1
V gene: TRBV5-4
CDR3 protein: ASSLAFSSTYNEQF

J gene: TRBJ2-7
V gene: TRBV28
CDR3 protein: ASSFPGAEQY

J gene: TRBJ2-2
V gene: TRBV7-6
CDR3 protein: ASSFGGVSGTGELF

J gene: TRBJ2-5
V gene: TRBV18
CDR3 protein: ASSPTQGETQY

J gene: TRBJ2-1
V gene: TRBV7-3
CDR3 protein: ASSLTSGTREQF

J gene: TRBJ2-2
V gene: TRBV6-5
CDR3 protein: ASNSGVTGELF

J gene: TRBJ2-5
V gene: TRBV6-1
CDR3 protein: ASSELPGSGETQY

J gene: TRBJ2-1
V gene: TRBV11-3
CDR3 protein: ASSLRSGASGRDEQF

J gene: TRBJ2-1
V gene: TRBV27
CDR3 protein: ASSSELHQQF

J gene: TRBJ1-2
V gene: TRBV7-2
CDR3 protein: AWTEDMLKYGYT

J gene: TRBJ2-3
V gene: TRBV7-2
CDR3 protein: ASSPGLAASTDTQY

J gene: TRBJ2-6
V gene: TRBV6-1
CDR3 protein: ASGTDSSGANVLT

J gene: TRBJ2-1
V gene: TRBV9
CDR3 protein: ASSVATQGAHNEQF